Below, one T cell receptor beta chain is given with its context. TCRdb reprocessed the 5' RACE reads and stores each CDR3 protein as one record, lacking DNA. The table lists about 150,000 distinct CDR3 sequences. This sample stems from a study of monozygotic twins with inflammatory bowel disease. The CDR3 covers 14 residues. The sample consisted of blood. The clonotype originates from a human donor with ulcerative colitis or Crohn's disease, or a healthy co-twin of an affected twin (not recorded which). The rearrangement joins TRBV12-3 or TRBV12-4 to TRBJ2-7; TCRdb's assignment of TRBD2 cannot be checked, as there is no DNA. The CDR3 sequence is CASSPGLASDEQYF.